This passage covers 27 T cell receptor beta chains from one sample sequenced in a study of T cell changes during pregnancy in multiple sclerosis. Profiling relied on immunoSEQ multiplex PCR, and the TCRdb table lists in-frame clones only, not all of them. The table records some 40,000 clones, under 95% of them present only once. The starting material was CD4+ T cells from peripheral blood mononuclear cells, obtained in the third trimester of pregnancy. The receptors come from a female donor with multiple sclerosis, enrolled in a pregnancy study.

V usage is TRBV6-6 and J usage is TRBJ1-1; TRBD1 is a possible D gene (6 bases). With 4 bases removed from V and 10 bases from J, the gap between germline ends came to 10 bases. Germline values: CDR1 MNHNY, CDR2 SVGAGI (reference sequence). The CDR3 length is 11 residues. CDR3: CASSFQGPAFF. The CDR3 DNA reads as TGTGCCAGCAGTTTCCAGGGGCCAGCTTTCTTT.

The CDR3 sequence is CASRGQGQGAFNEQYF. The CDR3 nucleotides read TGTGCCAGCAGGGGTCAGGGACAGGGGGCGTTCAACGAGCAGTACTTC. This chain uses TRBV11-2 with TRBJ2-7, with TRBD1 matching over 12 bases. Per germline, CDR1 SGHAT and CDR2 FQNNGV. The CDR3 spans 16 residues. V trimming: 6 bases; J trimming: 5 bases; junction bases outside the gene matches: 11.

This clone was seen more than once but under ten times. The CDR3 protein is CASSVGQVTEAFF. As DNA, the CDR3 is TGTGCCAGCAGTGTTGGACAGGTCACTGAAGCTTTCTTT. This sequence joins TRBV6-5 and TRBJ1-1; TRBD1 agrees at 7 bases. The CDR3 sequence is 13 residues long. J was trimmed by 4 bases and V by 5 bases; bases with no gene match: 4. CDR1 MNHEY and CDR2 SVGAGI come from the germline V gene.

The V gene is TRBV2, the J gene TRBJ1-1; D possibly corresponds to TRBD1 (6 bases). From germline, CDR1 is SNHLY and CDR2 FYNNEI. There are 14 residues in the CDR3. V was cut by 5 bases and J by 3 bases, with 13 bases left in between. CDR3 DNA sequence: TGTGCCAGCAGTAGTGGAACAGGGTACACTGAAGCTTTCTTT. Translation gives CASSSGTGYTEAFF.

Of note for this clone: The junction departs from the called germline gene at one end, perhaps through a read error. The gene calls are TRBV25-1 and TRBJ1-2, with 8 positions matching TRBD1. The CDR3 has 13 amino acids. The germline V gene encodes CDR1 MGHDK and CDR2 SYGVNS. CDR3 DNA: TGTGCCAGCACTGAACAGGGGGAAGGTGGCTACACCTTC. This translates into CASTEQGEGGYTF.

The rearrangement joins TRBV10-3 to TRBJ1-2, with TRBD1 matching 7 bases. Germline CDR1 and CDR2: ENHRY and SYGVKD. V trimming: 3 bases; J trimming: 3 bases; junction bases outside the gene matches: 10. The CDR3 length is 16 residues. DNA of the CDR3: TGTGCCATCAGTGAAGTAAAAGGGGGCCGGCACTATGGCTACACCTTC. As protein: CAISEVKGGRHYGYTF.

The chain has TRBV6-1 and TRBJ2-7, with 8 bases lining up with TRBD1. CDR3 size: 15 residues. Germline values: CDR1 MNHNS, CDR2 SASEGT. The ends lost 4 bases at V and 2 bases at J; junction bases unmatched: 7. CDR3 protein: CASSGQGRRAYEQYF. CDR3 in DNA: TGTGCCAGCAGTGGACAGGGGAGAAGGGCCTACGAGCAGTACTTC.

The rearrangement links TRBV9 to TRBJ2-3, with TRBD2 as a possible D gene (6 bases). Trimming stripped 1 base from V and 6 bases from J, with 15 bases between. CDR1 and CDR2 from the germline V gene are SGDLS and YYNGEE. The CDR3 loop spans 15 amino acids. CDR3 in amino acids: CASSVNGAGGDTQYF. The CDR3 bases are TGTGCCAGCAGCGTAAATGGAGCAGGAGGGGATACGCAGTATTTT.

The V gene is TRBV11-2, the J gene TRBJ2-3; D gene ambiguous. The CDR3 has 14 residues. Germline V gene sequence: CDR1 SGHAT, CDR2 FQNNGV. V lost 1 base and J lost 0, with 5 bases in between. CDR3 coding DNA: TGTGCCAGCAGCTTAGTCAGAAGCACAGATACGCAGTATTTT. Amino acids: CASSLVRSTDTQYF.

The chain joins TRBV19 to TRBJ2-7, with D maybe TRBD1 (6 bases). This CDR3 is 17 amino acids long. Germline CDR1 LNHDA, CDR2 SQIVND (reference sequence). V was pared by 5 bases and J by 3 bases, with 23 bases between. The DNA of the CDR3 is TGTGCCAGTAGTCCCAACCCCCCAGGGGTGCTAATCTACGAGCAGTACTTC. Protein: CASSPNPPGVLIYEQYF. The whole variable domain, remainder taken from reference TRBV19 and TRBJ2-7, is DGGITQSPKYLFRKEGQNVTLSCEQNLNHDAMYWYRQDPGQGLRLIYYSQIVNDFQKGDIAEGYSVSREKKESFPLTVTSAQKNPTAFYLCASSPNPPGVLIYEQYFGPGTRLTVT.

The gene calls are TRBV11-2 and TRBJ1-2; D perhaps matches TRBD1 (6 bases). This CDR3 has 16 residues. The V and J ends lost 6 bases and 0 bases respectively, with 17 bases between them. Germline V lookup: CDR1 SGHAT, CDR2 FQNNGV. The CDR3 here is CASRSLTGRTNYGYTF. The CDR3 nucleotides are TGTGCCAGCAGGTCCCTCACAGGGAGAACTAACTATGGCTACACCTTC.

The chain uses TRBV13 and TRBJ2-5; a weak D match, TRBD1 (6 bases). V was shortened by 1 base and J by 2 bases, with 17 bases between the two germline ends. From germline, CDR1 is PRHDT and CDR2 FYEKMQ (reference sequence). The CDR3 is 17 residues long. CDR3: CASSLESRYREQETQYF. For the CDR3, the DNA is TGTGCCAGCAGCTTAGAGTCTAGGTACAGGGAGCAAGAGACCCAGTACTTC. The full variable domain, with the rest looked up from reference TRBV13 and TRBJ2-5, is AAGVIQSPRHLIKEKRETATLKCYPIPRHDTVYWYQQGPGQDPQFLISFYEKMQSDKGSIPDRFSAQQFSDYHSELNMSSLELGDSALYFCASSLESRYREQETQYFGPGTRLLVL.

The chain uses TRBV4-1 and TRBJ2-1; 13 nucleotides agree with TRBD2. This CDR3 comprises 18 residues. V was clipped by 1 base and J by 0 bases; unmatched bases: 3. Germline values: CDR1 MGHRA, CDR2 YSYEKL. In DNA form, the CDR3 reads TGCGCCAGCAGCCAAGGACTAGCGGGAGGACCCTCCTACAATGAGCAGTTCTTC. Its protein is CASSQGLAGGPSYNEQFF.

The V gene is TRBV4-1, the J gene TRBJ2-7; 7 nucleotides align to TRBD1. V shed 4 bases, J shed 3 bases, and the junction held 9 bases outside the gene matches. This CDR3 spans 15 amino acids. CDR1 is MGHRA, CDR2 YSYEKL, per germline. The CDR3 DNA sequence: TGCGCCAGCAGCCGAGCCGGGACAGCGAGCTACGAGCAGTACTTC. Its protein is CASSRAGTASYEQYF.

CDR3 nucleotides: TGTGCCAGCAGCTCATCCGGGACAGGGATGAGTGGCTACACCTTC. Protein sequence: CASSSSGTGMSGYTF. V is TRBV7-2 and J is TRBJ1-2; 9 nucleotides agree with TRBD1. The CDR3 has 15 residues. The germline V gene encodes CDR1 SGHTA and CDR2 FQGNSA. After removal of 4 bases from V and 7 bases from J, the junction contained 10 bases not matched to a gene.

The V gene is TRBV5-1, the J gene TRBJ1-4, with TRBD1 as a possible D gene (6 bases). V shed 1 base and J shed 7 bases, with 14 bases lying between them. The CDR3 totals 15 residues. Per germline, CDR1 SGHRS and CDR2 YFSETQ. The DNA of the CDR3 is TGCGCCAGCAGCTTGTTCCAGGGGTTATCTGAAAAACTGTTTTTT. The encoded protein is CASSLFQGLSEKLFF. Drawing the rest from reference TRBV5-1 and TRBJ1-4, the complete variable domain is KAGVTQTPRYLIKTRGQQVTLSCSPISGHRSVSWYQQTPGQGLQFLFEYFSETQRNKGNFPGRFSGRQFSNSRSEMNVSTLELGDSALYLCASSLFQGLSEKLFFGSGTQLSVL.

CDR3 loop: CASSVSPGVEYEQYF. The CDR3 DNA reads TGTGCCAGCAGCGTATCCCCGGGTGTAGAATACGAGCAGTACTTC. The V and J genes are TRBV9 and TRBJ2-7; D uncertain. V lost 1 base and J 4 bases, leaving 15 bases between the germline ends. This CDR3 has 15 residues. Germline lookup yields CDR1 SGDLS and CDR2 YYNGEE.

This clone was observed once. The chain uses TRBV2 and TRBJ2-5; 7 bases are a match to TRBD1. V was pared by 6 bases and J by 4 bases, with 8 bases of the junction left unmatched. This CDR3 contains 14 residues. The V gene's germline CDR1 is SNHLY and CDR2 FYNNEI. The CDR3 coding sequence is TGTGCCAGCAGGGCAATGGCAGGGGGAGAGACCCAGTACTTC. Translation: CASRAMAGGETQYF. Full variable domain (missing parts from reference TRBV2 and TRBJ2-5): EPEVTQTPSHQVTQMGQEVILRCVPISNHLYFYWYRQILGQKVEFLVSFYNNEISEKSEIFDDQFSVERPDGSNFTLKIRSTKLEDSAMYFCASRAMAGGETQYFGPGTRLLVL.

The chain recombines TRBV19 with TRBJ1-1, with 9 bases aligning to TRBD1. Germline V gives CDR1 LNHDA, CDR2 SQIVND (reference sequence). V lost 7 bases to trimming and J lost 4 bases; unmatched junction nucleotides: 13. The CDR3 consists of 16 residues. The CDR3 spells CASKSTGTGIVTEAFF. The CDR3 DNA sequence: TGTGCCAGTAAGTCCACTGGGACAGGGATAGTCACTGAAGCTTTCTTT.

This sequence joins TRBV5-1 and TRBJ2-3; 14 positions match TRBD2. The J segment lost 5 bases and the V segment lost 4 bases, leaving 6 bases of the junction unmatched. This CDR3 has 16 amino acids. Looked up from germline, CDR1 is SGHRS and CDR2 is YFSETQ. The CDR3 bases are TGCGCCAGCAGCAAGACTAGCGGGAGGGCCGGAGATACGCAGTATTTT. Translated, it gives CASSKTSGRAGDTQYF.

In its sample, this clone is medium-sized. The rearrangement links TRBV18 to TRBJ2-7, with TRBD2 matching over 9 bases. CDR1 KGHSH and CDR2 LQKENI come from the germline V gene. The CDR3 runs 15 residues. Trimming at V came to 5 bases and at J to 3 bases, leaving 8 bases not matched to a gene. CDR3 sequence: CASSTTSGTFYEQYF. The DNA of the CDR3 is TGTGCCAGCTCAACGACTAGCGGAACATTCTACGAGCAGTACTTC.

The gene calls are TRBV25-1 and TRBJ1-2, with D uncertain. Trimming took off 3 bases at V and 4 bases at J, with 12 bases between the two ends. Germline assignment: CDR1 MGHDK and CDR2 SYGVNS. CDR3 length: 14 amino acids. CDR3 region: CASSDETGVYGYTF. For the CDR3, the DNA is TGTGCCAGCAGTGATGAGACTGGAGTCTATGGCTACACCTTC.

The chain couples TRBV4-2 to TRBJ2-7; 7 nucleotides agree with TRBD1. Germline loops: CDR1 LGHNA, CDR2 YNFKEQ. The junction had 13 bases not matched to a gene; V was cut back by 0 bases and J by 2 bases. The CDR3 spans 18 residues. The CDR3 DNA reads as TGTGCCAGCAGCCAAGAGACATACATAGGACAGGCCACCTACGAGCAGTACTTC. Its translation is CASSQETYIGQATYEQYF.

This chain connects TRBV30 to TRBJ2-7; 7 bases match TRBD2. From germline, CDR1 is GTSNPN and CDR2 SVGIG (reference sequence). V gave up 4 bases and J gave up 1 base; unmatched junction bases: 7. The CDR3 extends over 14 amino acids. The CDR3 nucleotides are TGTGCCTGGAAAAAAGCGGGGTCTTCCTACGAGCAGTACTTC. This codes for CAWKKAGSSYEQYF. Full variable domain (missing parts from reference TRBV30 and TRBJ2-7): SQTIHQWPATLVQPVGSPLSLECTVEGTSNPNLYWYRQAAGRGLQLLFYSVGIGQISSEVPQNLSASRPQDRQFILSSKKLLLSDSGFYLCAWKKAGSSYEQYFGPGTRLTVT.

This chain links TRBV19 with TRBJ2-7, with 13 bases aligning to TRBD2. The ends lost 11 bases at V and 6 bases at J; junction bases unmatched: 4. The germline CDR1 and CDR2 sequences are LNHDA and SQIVND (reference sequence). The CDR3 spans 12 residues. The CDR3 spells CASRTSGSEQYF. The CDR3 DNA reads TGTGCCTCCCGGACTAGCGGGAGCGAGCAGTACTTC. The full variable domain, with the rest looked up from reference TRBV19 and TRBJ2-7, is DGGITQSPKYLFRKEGQNVTLSCEQNLNHDAMYWYRQDPGQGLRLIYYSQIVNDFQKGDIAEGYSVSREKKESFPLTVTSAQKNPTAFYLCASRTSGSEQYFGPGTRLTVT.

This chain uses TRBV27 with TRBJ1-1; the D gene is possibly TRBD1 (5 bases). The CDR3 loop spans 15 amino acids. The V end was cut by 5 bases, the J end by 2 bases, with 15 bases between. Germline V gene sequence: CDR1 MNHEY, CDR2 SMNVEV (reference sequence). In DNA form, the CDR3 reads TGTGCCAGCAGTGCCCAGCCCAGGGCTAACACTGAAGCTTTCTTT. Its protein is CASSAQPRANTEAFF.

The gene calls are TRBV2 and TRBJ2-2; 11 bases agree with TRBD2. This CDR3 has 15 amino acids. Germline V lookup: CDR1 SNHLY, CDR2 FYNNEI. V trimming: 8 bases; J trimming: 4 bases; junction bases outside the gene matches: 6. The CDR3 region is CASGKGTSGTGELFF. CDR3 DNA: TGTGCCAGCGGAAAGGGGACTAGCGGCACCGGGGAGCTGTTTTTT.